This TCR beta chain derives from a study of CD8+CD57+ T cells in acquired aplastic anemia. Study information: The average for DNA from sorted CD4+ and CD8+ cells was 2.5 to 4 ug. Notes on the study in general: Patients and controls turned out to have approximately 29 CD8+ CDR3 sequences in common.

Whoever was chosen for sequencing had shown CD8+CD57+ cell expansion by flow cytometry. Severe acquired aplastic anemia affected all patients. Receipt of therapy had not occurred in any patient by the time of blood sampling. This clonotype was detected only a few times. Antigen: not known. Both TCR beta VDJ combination and CDR3 sequence profiling were carried out. Genomic DNA was the template for this profiling. From the reads, TCRdb called clonotypes with MiXCR, one entry per CDR3 protein. The table lists fewer than 300,000 distinct CDR3 sequences, about 80% of them singletons. V shed 2 bases and J 4 bases; nucleotides not matched to a gene: 2. This CDR3 has 14 residues. Germline CDR1 SGHTA, CDR2 FQGTGA.

The sequenced sample consisted of sorted CD4+, CD8+, or CD8+CD57+ T cells (not recorded which) from PBMCs. The rearrangement links TRBV7-3 to TRBJ2-1; 7 bases line up with TRBD1. This clonotype was sampled from a human donor with aplastic anemia. CDR3 bases: TGTGCCAGCAGCTTAGGGGGACAGTACAATGAGCAGTTCTTC. It codes for CASSLGGQYNEQFF. The variable domain in full, completed from reference TRBV7-3 and TRBJ2-1, reads GAGVSQTPSNKVTEKGKYVELRCDPISGHTALYWYRQSLGQGPEFLIYFQGTGAADDSGLPNDRFFAVRPEGSVSTLKIQRTERGDSAVYLCASSLGGQYNEQFFGPGTRLTVL.